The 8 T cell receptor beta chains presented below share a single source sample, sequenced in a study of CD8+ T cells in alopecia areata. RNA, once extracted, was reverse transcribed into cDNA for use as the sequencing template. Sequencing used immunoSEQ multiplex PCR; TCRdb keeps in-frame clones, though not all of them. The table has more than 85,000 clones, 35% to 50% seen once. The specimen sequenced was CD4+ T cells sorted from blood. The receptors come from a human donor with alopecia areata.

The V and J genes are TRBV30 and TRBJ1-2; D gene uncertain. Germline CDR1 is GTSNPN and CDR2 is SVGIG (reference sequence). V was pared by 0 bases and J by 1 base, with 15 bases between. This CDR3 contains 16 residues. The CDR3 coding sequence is TGTGCCTGGAGTGTACTCCAGATCGATAATAACTATGGCTACACCTTC. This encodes CAWSVLQIDNNYGYTF.

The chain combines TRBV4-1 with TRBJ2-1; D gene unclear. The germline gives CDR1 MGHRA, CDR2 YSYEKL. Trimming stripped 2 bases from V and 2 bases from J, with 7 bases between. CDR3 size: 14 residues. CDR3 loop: CASSQSRAYNEQFF. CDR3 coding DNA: TGCGCCAGCAGCCAAAGCCGGGCCTACAATGAGCAGTTCTTC.

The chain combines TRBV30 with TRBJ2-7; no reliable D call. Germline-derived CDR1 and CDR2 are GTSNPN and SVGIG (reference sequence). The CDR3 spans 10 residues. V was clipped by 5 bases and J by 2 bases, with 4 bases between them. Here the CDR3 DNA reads TGTGCCTGGGGGGCCTACGAGCAGTACTTC. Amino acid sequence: CAWGAYEQYF.

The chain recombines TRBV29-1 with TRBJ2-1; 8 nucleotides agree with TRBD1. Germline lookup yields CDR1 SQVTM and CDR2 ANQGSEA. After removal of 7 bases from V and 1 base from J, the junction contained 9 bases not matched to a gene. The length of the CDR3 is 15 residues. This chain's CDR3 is CSASLRTGSYNEQFF. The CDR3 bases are TGCAGCGCATCCCTTAGGACAGGGTCCTACAATGAGCAGTTCTTC.

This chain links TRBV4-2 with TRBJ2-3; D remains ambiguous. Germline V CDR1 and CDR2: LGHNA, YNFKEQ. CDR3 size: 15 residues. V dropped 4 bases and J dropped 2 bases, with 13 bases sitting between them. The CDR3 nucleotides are TGTGCCAGCAGCCTCGGCTGGGCATCCACAGATACGCAGTATTTT. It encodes CASSLGWASTDTQYF.

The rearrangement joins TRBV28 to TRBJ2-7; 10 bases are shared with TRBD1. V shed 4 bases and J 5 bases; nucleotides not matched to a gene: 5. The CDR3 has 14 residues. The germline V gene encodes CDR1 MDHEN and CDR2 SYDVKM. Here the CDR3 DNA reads TGTGCCAGCAGTTCATCCGGGACAGGGGACGAGCAGTACTTC. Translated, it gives CASSSSGTGDEQYF.

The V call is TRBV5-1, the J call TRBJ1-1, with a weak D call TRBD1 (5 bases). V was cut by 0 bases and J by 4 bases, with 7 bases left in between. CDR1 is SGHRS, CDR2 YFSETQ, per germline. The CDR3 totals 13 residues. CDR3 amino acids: CASSLGDRTEAFF. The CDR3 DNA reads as TGCGCCAGCAGCTTGGGGGACCGCACTGAAGCTTTCTTT.

CDR3 region: CASSYRRRGETQYF. CDR3 nucleotides: TGTGCCAGCAGTTACCGTCGGAGGGGAGAGACCCAGTACTTC. The chain links TRBV6-5 to TRBJ2-5, with D perhaps matching TRBD2 (6 bases). This CDR3 is 14 amino acids long. V was trimmed by 2 bases and J by 4 bases, leaving 11 bases between them. The V gene's germline CDR1 is MNHEY and CDR2 SVGAGI.